Listed below are T cell receptor beta chains from one sample, sequenced in a study of T cells of healthy individuals. TCRdb recomputed calls from the 5' RACE reads with MiXCR, one row per CDR3 protein. The sample includes roughly 87,000 distinct CDR3 sequences, roughly 15% seen only once; the top ten take over 5%. These receptors were collected from a human donor in good health. Both conserved end residues are part of each CDR3. The D gene is left open where the match is weak. The size of a clone is reported for some rows only, either as once, few or many, or as a class for expanded clones.

cdr3_nt: TGTGCCAGCAGTGACTCCGGGACTAGGGCCGAGCAGTACTTC; cdr3_aa: CASSDSGTRAEQYF; j_call: TRBJ2-7; d_call: TRBD2; clone_size: .; v_call: TRBV2
cdr3_nt: TGCAGCGTTGAAGGTAACAGAGACTACGAGCAGTACTTC; cdr3_aa: CSVEGNRDYEQYF; j_call: TRBJ2-7; d_call: .; clone_size: many; v_call: TRBV29-1
cdr3_nt: TGTGCCAGCAGTTACCACCCGGACGGTTCTAATTCACCCCTCCACTTT; cdr3_aa: CASSYHPDGSNSPLHF; j_call: TRBJ1-6; d_call: .; clone_size: many; v_call: TRBV27
cdr3_nt: TGCAGTGGGGAGGACAGGGCTAATGAAAAACTGTTTTTT; cdr3_aa: CSGEDRANEKLFF; j_call: TRBJ1-4; d_call: TRBD1; clone_size: few; v_call: TRBV20-1
cdr3_nt: TGTGCCAGCAGCTTACCGCGCAATGAGCAGTTCTTC; cdr3_aa: CASSLPRNEQFF; j_call: TRBJ2-1; d_call: .; clone_size: once; v_call: TRBV7-9
cdr3_nt: TGCAGCCTCCGGGGGGGGGGCAAAAACATTCAGTACTTC; cdr3_aa: CSLRGGGKNIQYF; j_call: TRBJ2-4; d_call: TRBD2; clone_size: many; v_call: TRBV20-1
cdr3_nt: TGTGCCAGCCGGACCGGCTCCTACAATGAGCAGTTCTTC; cdr3_aa: CASRTGSYNEQFF; j_call: TRBJ2-1; d_call: .; clone_size: few; v_call: TRBV19
cdr3_nt: TGTGCCAGCAGCTCAATAGCGGGAGGGGGGGAGACCCAGTACTTC; cdr3_aa: CASSSIAGGGETQYF; j_call: TRBJ2-5; d_call: TRBD2; clone_size: few; v_call: TRBV7-3
cdr3_nt: TGCGCCAGCGGCCTGGGGGAGACCCAGTACTTC; cdr3_aa: CASGLGETQYF; j_call: TRBJ2-5; d_call: .; clone_size: .; v_call: TRBV5-1
cdr3_nt: TGTGCCAGCAGTTACTCACCGGAGGCGCAGTATTTT; cdr3_aa: CASSYSPEAQYF; j_call: TRBJ2-3; d_call: .; clone_size: few; v_call: TRBV6-2/TRBV6-3
cdr3_nt: TGTGCCAGCAGGGAGGGGCCCTTTGAGACCCAGTACTTC; cdr3_aa: CASREGPFETQYF; j_call: TRBJ2-5; d_call: .; clone_size: .; v_call: TRBV12-3/TRBV12-4
cdr3_nt: TGTGCCAGCAGCCCGACAGGCGTTCGCTACACCTTC; cdr3_aa: CASSPTGVRYTF; j_call: TRBJ1-2; d_call: .; clone_size: .; v_call: TRBV3-1
cdr3_nt: TGTGCCAGCACCCCCCCGGGGGGACACCCCTACGAGCAGTACTTC; cdr3_aa: CASTPPGGHPYEQYF; j_call: TRBJ2-7; d_call: .; clone_size: few; v_call: TRBV6-2/TRBV6-3
cdr3_nt: TGCAGTGCCCCGGCCCAGGGGACGGGGGGTTTAACCGGGGAGCTGTTTTTT; cdr3_aa: CSAPAQGTGGLTGELFF; j_call: TRBJ2-2; d_call: .; clone_size: many; v_call: TRBV20-1
cdr3_nt: TGTGCCAGCAGTGATAACTATGGCTACACCTTC; cdr3_aa: CASSDNYGYTF; j_call: TRBJ1-2; d_call: .; clone_size: few; v_call: TRBV6-5
cdr3_nt: TGTGCCAGCAGCTTGGGGCAGAGAGCCGAAAAACTGTTTTTT; cdr3_aa: CASSLGQRAEKLFF; j_call: TRBJ1-4; d_call: .; clone_size: few; v_call: TRBV5-6
cdr3_nt: TGCGCCAGCAGCCGTACAGGCGGAACTAATGAAAAACTGTTTTTT; cdr3_aa: CASSRTGGTNEKLFF; j_call: TRBJ1-4; d_call: .; clone_size: many; v_call: TRBV4-3
cdr3_nt: TGTGCCACCAGTGATTTTCAGTGGGACACCAACAATGAGCAGTTCTTC; cdr3_aa: CATSDFQWDTNNEQFF; j_call: TRBJ2-1; d_call: .; clone_size: .; v_call: TRBV24-1
cdr3_nt: TGTGCCAGCAGTCCGTCGGGGGTTGTCTATGGCTACACCTTC; cdr3_aa: CASSPSGVVYGYTF; j_call: TRBJ1-2; d_call: .; clone_size: .; v_call: TRBV12-3/TRBV12-4
cdr3_nt: TGTGCCAGCAGCCCGGGACTTATGGGGACCGGGATTTATACGCAGTATTTT; cdr3_aa: CASSPGLMGTGIYTQYF; j_call: TRBJ2-3; d_call: .; clone_size: .; v_call: TRBV5-6
cdr3_nt: TGTGCCAGCAGTACGGACATGGCCGGGGAGCTGTTTTTT; cdr3_aa: CASSTDMAGELFF; j_call: TRBJ2-2; d_call: .; clone_size: many; v_call: TRBV2
cdr3_nt: TGTGCCAGCAGTCGGGGGGGACAGGGTGGCACTGAAGCTTTCTTT; cdr3_aa: CASSRGGQGGTEAFF; j_call: TRBJ1-1; d_call: TRBD1; clone_size: many; v_call: TRBV6-6
cdr3_nt: TGTGCCAGCAGTTTAGGGGCTAGCGGGGAGTACAATGAGCAGTTCTTC; cdr3_aa: CASSLGASGEYNEQFF; j_call: TRBJ2-1; d_call: TRBD2; clone_size: .; v_call: TRBV12-3/TRBV12-4
cdr3_nt: TGTGCCAGCAGCCAAGATGAGGGCCGAGATACGCAGTATTTT; cdr3_aa: CASSQDEGRDTQYF; j_call: TRBJ2-3; d_call: .; clone_size: few; v_call: TRBV4-2
cdr3_nt: TGTGCCAGCAGTGCCCCTCTTTCTACGAAGCCCCAGCATTTT; cdr3_aa: CASSAPLSTKPQHF; j_call: TRBJ1-5; d_call: .; clone_size: .; v_call: TRBV2
cdr3_nt: TGTGCCAGCAGCGCGGGACGCTCCTACAATGAGCAGTTCTTC; cdr3_aa: CASSAGRSYNEQFF; j_call: TRBJ2-1; d_call: .; clone_size: .; v_call: TRBV7-2
cdr3_nt: TGTGCCAGCAGCTTAAGACTAGCGGGGGGAACGAACACCGGGGAGCTGTTTTTT; cdr3_aa: CASSLRLAGGTNTGELFF; j_call: TRBJ2-2; d_call: TRBD2; clone_size: few; v_call: TRBV7-6
cdr3_nt: TGTGCCAGCAGCCAGAGACAGGGGGGTTTCTACGAGCAGTACTTC; cdr3_aa: CASSQRQGGFYEQYF; j_call: TRBJ2-7; d_call: TRBD1; clone_size: few; v_call: TRBV3-1
cdr3_nt: TGTGCCAGCAGCTTGGCAGGGACAGGGGGCGATGGCTACACCTTC; cdr3_aa: CASSLAGTGGDGYTF; j_call: TRBJ1-2; d_call: TRBD1; clone_size: .; v_call: TRBV7-9
cdr3_nt: TGTGCCAGCCAGACTAGCGGGGGATACCAAGAGACCCAGTACTTC; cdr3_aa: CASQTSGGYQETQYF; j_call: TRBJ2-5; d_call: TRBD2; clone_size: .; v_call: TRBV28
cdr3_nt: TGTGCCATCAGTCCATCGACAGGGGACACTGAAGCTTTCTTT; cdr3_aa: CAISPSTGDTEAFF; j_call: TRBJ1-1; d_call: TRBD1; clone_size: few; v_call: TRBV10-3
cdr3_nt: TGCAGTGCTAGAGATTCTAGCGGGAGCTCCTACAATGAGCAGTTCTTC; cdr3_aa: CSARDSSGSSYNEQFF; j_call: TRBJ2-1; d_call: TRBD2; clone_size: few; v_call: TRBV20-1